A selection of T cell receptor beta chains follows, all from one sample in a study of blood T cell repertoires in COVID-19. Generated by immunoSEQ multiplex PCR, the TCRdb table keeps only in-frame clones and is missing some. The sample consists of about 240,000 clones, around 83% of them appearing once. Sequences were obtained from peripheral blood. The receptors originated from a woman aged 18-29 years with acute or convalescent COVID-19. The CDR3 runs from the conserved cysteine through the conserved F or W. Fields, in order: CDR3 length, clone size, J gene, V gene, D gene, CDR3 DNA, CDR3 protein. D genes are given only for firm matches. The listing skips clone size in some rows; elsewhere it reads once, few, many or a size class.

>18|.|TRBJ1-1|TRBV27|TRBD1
TGTGCCAGCAGTCAAATACCGGGACAGGGGGCCGTAAGGTCTGAAGCTTTCTTT
CASSQIPGQGAVRSEAFF
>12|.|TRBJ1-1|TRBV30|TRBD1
TGTGCCTGGAATCGACAGGGAACTGAAGCTTTCTTT
CAWNRQGTEAFF
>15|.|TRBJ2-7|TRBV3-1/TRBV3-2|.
TGTGCCAGCAGCCAAGATACGGCGGCCGACGAGAGGCAGTACTTC
CASSQDTAADERQYF
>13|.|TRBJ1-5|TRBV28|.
TGTGCCAGCAGCAAGCGGGGGGTCCAGCCCCAGCATTTT
CASSKRGVQPQHF
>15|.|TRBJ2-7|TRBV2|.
TGTGCCAGCAACGCGCATGCGAGAGGGGACAACGAGCAGTACTTC
CASNAHARGDNEQYF
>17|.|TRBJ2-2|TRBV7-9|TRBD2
TGTGCCAGCAGCCCTGGGACTAGCGGGAGTATGGCCGGGGAGCTGTTTTTT
CASSPGTSGSMAGELFF
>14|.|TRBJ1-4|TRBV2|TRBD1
TGTGCCAGCGTGAAAGGACAGGTTACGGAAAAACTGTTTTTT
CASVKGQVTEKLFF
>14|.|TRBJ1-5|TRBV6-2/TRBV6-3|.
TGTGCCAGCAGTCCCCTTGGGTCCGCAGGGCCCCAGAATTTT
CASSPLGSAGPQNF
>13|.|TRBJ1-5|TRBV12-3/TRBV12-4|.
TGTGCCAGCAGTCCGGGGAGCAATCAGCCCCAGCATTTT
CASSPGSNQPQHF
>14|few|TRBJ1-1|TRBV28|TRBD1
TGTGCCAGCAGCGGACAGGGACTGAACACTGAAGCTTTCTTT
CASSGQGLNTEAFF
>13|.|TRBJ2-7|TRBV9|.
TGTGCCAGCAGCCCGGGACACGACTACGAGCAGTACTTC
CASSPGHDYEQYF
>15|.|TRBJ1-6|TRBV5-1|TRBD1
TGCGCCAGCAGCTCAGAGACAGGGTGGGGGTCACCCCTCCACTTT
CASSSETGWGSPLHF
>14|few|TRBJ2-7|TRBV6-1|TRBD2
TGTGCCAGCAGTGATTTAGCGGGTGCCGACGAGCAGTACTTC
CASSDLAGADEQYF
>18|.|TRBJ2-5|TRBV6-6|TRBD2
TGTGCCAGCAGTCGTGCCCTCGGACTAGCGGGGGGGCAAGAGACCCAGTACTTC
CASSRALGLAGGQETQYF
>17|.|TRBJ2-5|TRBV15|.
TGTGCCACCAGCAGAGGGGGCCGGACGGTGGTCAGAGAGACCCAGTACTTC
CATSRGGRTVVRETQYF
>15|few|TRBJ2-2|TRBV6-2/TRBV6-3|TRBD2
TGTGCCAGCAGTTGGTGGGAGGGCTCCACCGGGGAGCTGTTTTTT
CASSWWEGSTGELFF
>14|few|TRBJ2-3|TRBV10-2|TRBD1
TGCGCCAGCTCTACAGGGGGCCTGACAGATACGCAGTATTTT
CASSTGGLTDTQYF
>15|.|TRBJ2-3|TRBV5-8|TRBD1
TGTGCCAGCAGTAGGGGACAGACCAAAGGGGATACGCAGTATTTT
CASSRGQTKGDTQYF
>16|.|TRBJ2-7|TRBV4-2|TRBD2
TGTGCCAGCAGCCAAGATCGTGCGGGAGGGCCCGACGAGCAGTACTTC
CASSQDRAGGPDEQYF
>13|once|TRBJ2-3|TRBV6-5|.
TGTGCCAGCAGTAATGACAGGCCAGATACGCAGTATTTT
CASSNDRPDTQYF
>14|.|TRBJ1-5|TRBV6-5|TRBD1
TGTGCCAGCAGTTACGGGACAGGCAATCAGCCCCAGCATTTT
CASSYGTGNQPQHF
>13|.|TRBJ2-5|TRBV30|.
TGTGCCTACCAACCCCGGGGGAAAGAGACCCAGTACTTC
CAYQPRGKETQYF
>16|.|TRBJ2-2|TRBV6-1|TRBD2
TGTGCCAGCAGTGTTACTAGCGGGAGGGCCACCGGGGAGCTGTTTTTT
CASSVTSGRATGELFF
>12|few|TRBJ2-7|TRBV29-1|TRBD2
TGCAGCGTCAGCGGGAGCGGCTACGAGCAGTACTTC
CSVSGSGYEQYF
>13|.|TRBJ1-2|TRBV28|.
TGTGCCAGCAGCGCGGGAAATAACTATGGCTACACCTTC
CASSAGNNYGYTF
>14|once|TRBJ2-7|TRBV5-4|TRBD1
TGTGCCAGCAGCTTAGAGGGACAGGGCCACGAGCAGTACTTC
CASSLEGQGHEQYF
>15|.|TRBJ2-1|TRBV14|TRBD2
TGTGCCAGCAGCCGAGGACTAGTCTCCTACAATGAGCAGTTCTTC
CASSRGLVSYNEQFF
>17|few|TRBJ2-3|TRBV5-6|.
TGTGCCAGCAGCGATATCGACAGGCTCAGGGGTGCAGATACGCAGTATTTT
CASSDIDRLRGADTQYF
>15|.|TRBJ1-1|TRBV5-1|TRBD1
TGCGCCAGCAGTTCCGGGACAGGGGGGAACACTGAAGCTTTCTTT
CASSSGTGGNTEAFF
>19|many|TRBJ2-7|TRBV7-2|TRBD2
TGTGCCAGCAGCTTACGGTCGTTTGCGGGGGATACAATAACCTACGAGCAGTACTTC
CASSLRSFAGDTITYEQYF
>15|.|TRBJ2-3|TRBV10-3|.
TGTGCCATCAGCACTGGACAGAAAAGCACAGATACGCAGTATTTT
CAISTGQKSTDTQYF
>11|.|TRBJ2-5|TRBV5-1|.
TGCGCCAGCAGCTTGTCGGAGACCCAGTACTTC
CASSLSETQYF
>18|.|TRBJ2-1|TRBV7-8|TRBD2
TGTGCCAGCAGCTTACCCTTAGAAACTAGCGGGTTTAACAATGAGCAGTTCTTC
CASSLPLETSGFNNEQFF
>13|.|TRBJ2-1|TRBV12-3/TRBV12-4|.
TGTGCCAGCAGTCCTACAGTTACCAATGAGCAGTTCTTC
CASSPTVTNEQFF
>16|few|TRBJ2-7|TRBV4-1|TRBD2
TGCGCCAGCAGCCAAGAGACTAGCGGACCGTCCTACGAGCAGTACTTC
CASSQETSGPSYEQYF
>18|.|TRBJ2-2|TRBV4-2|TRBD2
TGTGCCAGCAGCCAAGGGACTAGCGGGAGGGAAAACACCGGGGAGCTGTTTTTT
CASSQGTSGRENTGELFF
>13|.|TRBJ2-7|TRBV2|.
TGTGCCAGCAATGAACGTCGTTTCTACGAGCAGTACTTC
CASNERRFYEQYF
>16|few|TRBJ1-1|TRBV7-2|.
TGTGCCAGCAGCTCGCGGACGGGAGGTTTGAACACTGAAGCTTTCTTT
CASSSRTGGLNTEAFF
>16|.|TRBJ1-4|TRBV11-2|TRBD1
TGTGCCAGCAGCTTAGATCCCCGGACAGGGGATGAAAAACTGTTTTTT
CASSLDPRTGDEKLFF
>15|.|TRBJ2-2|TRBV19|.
TGTGCCAGCCGGACATCCCAGGTTAGGACCGGGGAGCTGTTTTTT
CASRTSQVRTGELFF
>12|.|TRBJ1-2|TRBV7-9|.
TGTGCCAGCAGTACCGGGACTCGGGGCTACACCTTC
CASSTGTRGYTF
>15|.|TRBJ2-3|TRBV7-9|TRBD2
TGTGCCAGCAGCGCGAGCGGGGTTAGCACAGATACGCAGTATTTT
CASSASGVSTDTQYF
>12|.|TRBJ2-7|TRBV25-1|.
TGTGCCAGCAGTGAATGGCGGGGCGAGCAGTACTTC
CASSEWRGEQYF
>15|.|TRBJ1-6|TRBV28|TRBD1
TGTGCCAGCAGTCCCTCGGGGGACAGTCATTCACCCCTCCACTTT
CASSPSGDSHSPLHF
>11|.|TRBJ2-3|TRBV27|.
TGTGCCAGCAGTCCACTGGATACGCAGTATTTT
CASSPLDTQYF
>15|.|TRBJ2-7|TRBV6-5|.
TGTGCCAGCAGTTACAGCGGAGGGAGCTCCTACGAGCAGTACTTC
CASSYSGGSSYEQYF
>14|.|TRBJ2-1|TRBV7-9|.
TGTGCCAGCAGCTTAGCAGGGGGTTTGAATGAGCAGTTCTTC
CASSLAGGLNEQFF
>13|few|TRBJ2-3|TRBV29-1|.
TGCAGCGCCCCCTCGGGTTTCACAGATACGCAGTATTTT
CSAPSGFTDTQYF
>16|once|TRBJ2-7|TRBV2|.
TGTGCCAGCAGGCTTCCCCCCCGGGGGTACGACTACGAGCAGTACTTC
CASRLPPRGYDYEQYF
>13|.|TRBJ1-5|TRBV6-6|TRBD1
TGTGCCGGTACAGGGGCGGACAATCAGCCCCAGCATTTT
CAGTGADNQPQHF
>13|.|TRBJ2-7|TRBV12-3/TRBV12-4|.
TGTGCCAGCAGGCAAGCCGGAGCCTACGAGCAGTACTTC
CASRQAGAYEQYF
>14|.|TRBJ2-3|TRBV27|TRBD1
TGTGCCAGCAGCTCCGGGACAGGGACAGATACGCAGTATTTT
CASSSGTGTDTQYF
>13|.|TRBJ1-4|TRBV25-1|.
TGTGCCAGCAGTGGACACGGGAGGAGTAGCCTGTTTTTT
CASSGHGRSSLFF
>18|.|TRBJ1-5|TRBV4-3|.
TGCGCCAGCAGCCCCGGGGTGGCCATCCCTTATAGCAATCAGCCCCAGCATTTT
CASSPGVAIPYSNQPQHF
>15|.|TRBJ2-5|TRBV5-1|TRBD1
TGCGCCAGCAGCTTCGGACAGGGGGCTTGGGAGACCCAGTACTTC
CASSFGQGAWETQYF
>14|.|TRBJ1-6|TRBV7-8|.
TGTGCCAGCAGGGATCGGGGCTATAATTCACCCCTCCACTTT
CASRDRGYNSPLHF
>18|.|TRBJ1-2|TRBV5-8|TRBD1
TGTGCCAGCAGCTTGGTATCCCCCCAGACAGGGATTGCCTATGGCTACACCTTC
CASSLVSPQTGIAYGYTF
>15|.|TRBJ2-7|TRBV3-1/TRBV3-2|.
TGTGCCAGCAGCCACCGCCGGTGGAGCTCCTACGAGCAGTACTTC
CASSHRRWSSYEQYF
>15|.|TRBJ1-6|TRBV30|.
TGTGCCTGGAGTGTTCCGGCAGCGGGGAATTCACCCCTCCACTTT
CAWSVPAAGNSPLHF